The sequence of this T cell receptor (beta chain) was determined in a study of T cell changes during pregnancy in multiple sclerosis (dated by TCRdb to between 2019 and 2020). Background on the whole study: The study examined how the T cell repertoire changed over the course of pregnancy in women with multiple sclerosis.

Receptor amplification or capture employed the immunoSEQ multiplex PCR assay. TCRdb took this table from immuneACCESS and kept in-frame rearrangements with V and J called. Such tables lack part of the clones; where checked against another copy, unresolved V genes explain under half of the gap, and the rest is unexplained. The sample table shows approximately 79,000 clones, and about 92% are seen once. Roughly 0.22% of the sample rests with the top ten. After removal of 5 bases from V and 1 base from J, the junction retains 11 bases not matched to a gene. CDR1 SGHTA and CDR2 FQGTGA were looked up in the germline V gene. Spanning cysteine to phenylalanine, the CDR3 consists of 17 amino acids. The DNA shown is the 51-base CDR3, in frame from base 1. Points on this clone: Its antigen has not been determined. Base qualities are missing; no much larger clone stands one base away.

Material: CD4+ T cells from peripheral blood mononuclear cells, obtained before pregnancy. This receptor chain uses TRBV7-3 and TRBJ2-7, with 10 bases aligning to TRBD1. The source of this sequence is a female donor with multiple sclerosis, enrolled in a pregnancy study. The bases are TGTGCCAGCAGCCCAATAAGGAGGACAGGGGGATCCTACGAGCAGTACTTC. Protein translation: CASSPIRRTGGSYEQYF.